The source of this T cell receptor (beta chain) is a study of T cell repertoires in cytomegalovirus infection. TCRdb re-analysed the reads in MiXCR, keeping a single row per CDR3 protein. The sample consists of some 800,000 distinct CDR3 sequences, 25% to 35% of them appearing once. To note about this clonotype: What it binds is not known.

Germline values: CDR1 SGHKS, CDR2 YYEKEE (reference sequence). V was pared by 4 bases and J by 8 bases, with 16 bases between. CDR3 size: 15 residues. The source is a human donor in good health (CMV status not recorded). Some clones in this sample may be carry-over from other donors' samples. The genes are TRBV5-5 and TRBJ1-6; possibly TRBD1 for D (5 bases). Sequencing used cultured CD8+ T cells from PBMCs, obtained from culture after CMV antigen stimulation. This CDR3 is CASSGPGGVDSPLHF. CDR3 coding DNA: TGTGCCAGCAGCGGGCCGGGGGGGGTCGATTCACCCCTCCACTTT.